The 4 T cell receptor beta chains below come from one sample, sequenced in a study of T cell changes during pregnancy in multiple sclerosis. This table comes from immunoSEQ multiplex PCR, and its TCRdb copy is limited to in-frame clones, with some not included. The sample contains about 36,000 clones, about 91% of which appear only once. Specimen: CD4+ T cells from peripheral blood mononuclear cells, collected in the third trimester of pregnancy. These receptors came from a female donor in good health, enrolled as a control in a pregnancy study.

This chain connects TRBV6-6 to TRBJ1-2; 8 bases fit TRBD1. Per the germline V gene, CDR1 is MNHNY and CDR2 is SVGAGI (reference sequence). Trimming at V came to 7 bases and at J to 4 bases, leaving 11 bases not matched to a gene. The CDR3 loop spans 15 amino acids. In DNA form, the CDR3 reads TGTGCCAGCACCCCGAGGACAGGGAAGACCTATGGCTACACCTTC. It codes for CASTPRTGKTYGYTF.

The chain couples TRBV9 to TRBJ2-1, with a weak D call TRBD2 (6 bases). Germline CDR1 SGDLS, CDR2 YYNGEE. V lost 3 bases, J lost 4 bases, and 14 bases lay in between. CDR3 length: 15 residues. For the CDR3, the DNA is TGTGCCAGCAGCGCAAGGGACGGGGGATACAATGAGCAGTTCTTC. Its protein is CASSARDGGYNEQFF. Together with reference TRBV9 and TRBJ2-1, the CDR3 gives the full variable domain: DSGVTQTPKHLITATGQRVTLRCSPRSGDLSVYWYQQSLDQGLQFLIQYYNGEERAKGNILERFSAQQFPDLHSELNLSSLELGDSALYFCASSARDGGYNEQFFGPGTRLTVL.

The rearrangement links TRBV19 to TRBJ1-5, with D hard to call. There are 13 residues in the CDR3. The V gene's germline CDR1 is LNHDA and CDR2 SQIVND (reference sequence). The V gene lost 1 base and the J gene lost 6 bases, with 7 bases spanning the gap. The chain's CDR3 is CASSIGGSQPQHF. Written as DNA, the CDR3 is TGTGCCAGTAGTATAGGAGGGAGTCAGCCCCAGCATTTT.

This rearrangement joins TRBV6-1 to TRBJ2-1; 9 bases fit TRBD1. Germline CDR1 reads MNHNS; CDR2 reads SASEGT. With V trimmed by 6 bases and J by 12 bases, 15 bases remained unmatched. The CDR3 extends over 15 amino acids. In DNA, the CDR3 is TGTGCCAGCAGCAGGGACAGGGAAATTTCTGGCGGGCAGTTCTTC. Translated: CASSRDREISGGQFF.